Shown below are 29 T cell receptor beta chains from a single sample sequenced in a study of beta chain features in type 1 diabetes. What these receptors recognize is not known. The whole isolated RNA underwent reverse transcription, so sequencing captured expressed TCRB transcripts. Using immunoSEQ multiplex PCR, the repertoire was profiled, and TCRdb retains in-frame clones only, with some absent. The sample shows hundreds of thousands of clones, around an eighth of them seen only once. Study-wide findings and caveats: A moderate, significant TCRB CDR3 shortening appeared in type 1 diabetes across four CD4+ subsets.

The sample was naive CD4+ T cells from blood. All receptors derive from a man between 18 and 35 years old with type 1 diabetes.

The V gene is TRBV2, the J gene TRBJ2-1; 12 nucleotides agree with TRBD2. Trimming removed 5 bases from V and 5 bases from J; junction bases left unmatched: 13. Per germline, CDR1 SNHLY and CDR2 FYNNEI. The length of the CDR3 is 18 residues. The CDR3 sequence is CASSPMTSGSDLNNEQFF. The CDR3 nucleotides read TGTGCCAGCAGTCCGATGACTAGCGGGAGCGATTTAAACAATGAGCAGTTCTTC. Together with reference TRBV2 and TRBJ2-1, the CDR3 gives the full variable domain: EPEVTQTPSHQVTQMGQEVILRCVPISNHLYFYWYRQILGQKVEFLVSFYNNEISEKSEIFDDQFSVERPDGSNFTLKIRSTKLEDSAMYFCASSPMTSGSDLNNEQFFGPGTRLTVL.

This clone was counted a few times. The rearrangement links TRBV5-4 to TRBJ2-5; 7 nucleotides align to TRBD1. The ends lost 0 bases at V and 2 bases at J; junction bases unmatched: 1. Germline CDR1 is SGHNT and CDR2 is YYREEE (reference sequence). The CDR3 length is 14 residues. The CDR3 protein is CASSLGDRQETQYF. In DNA form, the CDR3 reads TGTGCCAGCAGCTTGGGGGACAGACAAGAGACCCAGTACTTC.

V usage is TRBV28 and J usage is TRBJ1-5; D is uncertain. Trimming removed 1 base at V and 7 bases at J, with 14 bases between. The CDR3 covers 15 residues. Germline-derived CDR1 and CDR2 are MDHEN and SYDVKM. CDR3 in amino acids: CASSLLWTSSQPQHF. In nucleotides, the CDR3 is TGTGCCAGCAGTTTATTGTGGACGTCTAGCCAGCCCCAGCATTTT. The complete variable domain, with remaining parts taken from reference TRBV28 and TRBJ1-5, reads DVKVTQSSRYLVKRTGEKVFLECVQDMDHENMFWYRQDPGLGLRLIYFSYDVKMKEKGDIPEGYSVSREKKERFSLILESASTNQTSMYLCASSLLWTSSQPQHFGDGTRLSIL.

This chain uses TRBV29-1 with TRBJ2-7; TRBD2 agrees at 12 bases. Germline lookup yields CDR1 SQVTM and CDR2 ANQGSEA. The CDR3 has 13 residues. J was trimmed by 8 bases and V by 5 bases; bases with no gene match: 7. CDR3 DNA sequence: TGCAGCGTTAAGACTAGCGGGAGCTCCAAGCAGTACTTC. Its protein product is CSVKTSGSSKQYF.

The rearrangement links TRBV1 to TRBJ2-3; the table's TRBD2 call for D was not verified on the DNA. TRBV1 is assigned pseudogene status. The CDR3 length is 15 residues. The CDR3 DNA reads TGCACCAGCAGCCAGCGGGGGGTCCGCACAGATACGCAGTATTTT. Translated, it gives CTSSQRGVRTDTQYF.

This chain uses TRBV7-9 with TRBJ2-7; the match to TRBD1 covers 7 bases. In germline, CDR1 is SEHNR, CDR2 FQNEAQ (reference sequence). The J segment lost 2 bases and the V segment lost 5 bases, leaving 9 bases of the junction unmatched. This CDR3 has 15 residues. The CDR3 nucleotides read TGTGCCAGCAGCCGTGGGACAGCGGCGGCCTACGAGCAGTACTTC. This translates into CASSRGTAAAYEQYF.

In its sample, this clone was seen once. V usage is TRBV28 and J usage is TRBJ1-2, with D uncertain. Germline V gives CDR1 MDHEN, CDR2 SYDVKM. This CDR3 comprises 12 residues. With 10 bases removed from V and 1 base from J, the gap between germline ends came to 10 bases. The CDR3 DNA sequence: TGTGCCACCCTATGGAGTAACTATGGCTACACCTTC. It translates to CATLWSNYGYTF.

In its sample, this clone was seen a few times. CDR3 loop: CASSQASAGMYGYTF. The CDR3 DNA sequence: TGCGCCAGCAGCCAAGCCTCCGCAGGGATGTATGGCTACACCTTC. The chain joins TRBV4-3 to TRBJ1-2, with D perhaps matching TRBD1 (5 bases). Germline V gene sequence: CDR1 LGHNA, CDR2 YSLEER. The CDR3 totals 15 residues. V lost 1 base and J 5 bases, leaving 14 bases between the germline ends.

This clone has more than one count but fewer than ten. The chain uses TRBV27 and TRBJ1-2, with D tentatively TRBD1 (5 bases). The CDR3 sequence is 16 residues long. Germline lookup yields CDR1 MNHEY and CDR2 SMNVEV (reference sequence). V lost 1 base and J lost 2, with 14 bases in between. The CDR3 loop reads CASSLFGRGGNYGYTF. The CDR3 DNA is TGTGCCAGCAGTTTATTCGGAAGGGGAGGAAACTATGGCTACACCTTC.

The V call is TRBV6-6, the J call TRBJ2-5; perhaps D is TRBD1 or TRBD2 (6 bases each). The germline V gene encodes CDR1 MNHNY and CDR2 SVGAGI (reference sequence). The CDR3 consists of 13 residues. Trimming shortened V by 7 bases and J by 4 bases, and 13 bases separated the two germline ends. CDR3: CASTPGGGETQYF. The CDR3 nucleotides are TGTGCCAGCACCCCCGGAGGGGGAGAGACCCAGTACTTC.

The chain combines TRBV27 with TRBJ1-5; D call uncertain. The germline V gene has CDR1 MNHEY and CDR2 SMNVEV (reference sequence). Trimming took off 11 bases at V and 0 bases at J, with 17 bases between the two ends. CDR3 size: 15 residues. CDR3 amino acids: CAPWGKFCSNQPQHF. CDR3 sequence (DNA): TGTGCCCCCTGGGGAAAATTTTGTAGCAATCAGCCCCAGCATTTT.

The chain couples TRBV29-1 to TRBJ2-5; maybe TRBD2 (5 bases). This CDR3 is built from 12 residues. Trimming took off 7 bases at V and 0 bases at J, with 9 bases between the two ends. CDR1 is SQVTM and CDR2 is ANQGSEA in the germline V gene. In nucleotides, the CDR3 is TGCAGCGCATCAGCGGACCAAGAGACCCAGTACTTC. This codes for CSASADQETQYF.

The J gene is TRBJ2-1, the V gene TRBV29-1; TRBD1 aligns across 7 bases. The CDR3 totals 13 residues. Germline trimming cut 7 bases from V and 2 bases from J; bases unmatched to any gene: 5. Germline CDR1 and CDR2: SQVTM and ANQGSEA. CDR3 residues: CSDMDRPYNEQFF. CDR3 in DNA: TGCAGCGACATGGACAGGCCCTACAATGAGCAGTTCTTC.

The CDR3 bases are TGTGCCAGCAGCCCAGAGGGGGTATCACCCCTCCACTTT. The encoded protein is CASSPEGVSPLHF. The chain joins TRBV7-9 to TRBJ1-6; D may be TRBD1 (6 bases). The V end lost 5 bases, the J end lost 10 bases, and 12 bases lay between the germline ends. The CDR3 length is 13 residues. The germline V gene has CDR1 SEHNR and CDR2 FQNEAQ (reference sequence).

The sample holds a few counts of this clone. The gene calls are TRBV4-3 and TRBJ2-3; TRBD2 matches at 12 bases. The CDR3 is 18 amino acids. Germline V CDR1 and CDR2: LGHNA, YSLEER. The V segment lost 1 base and the J segment 1 base; nucleotides outside the gene matches: 6. The CDR3 coding sequence is TGCGCCAGCAGCCAAGGGAGTCTAGCGGGGGGGGGCACAGATACGCAGTATTTT. Its protein is CASSQGSLAGGGTDTQYF.

CDR3: CAWSVRGVNEQFF. The CDR3 bases are TGTGCCTGGAGTGTACGAGGGGTCAATGAGCAGTTCTTC. The chain recombines TRBV30 with TRBJ2-1; D possibly matches TRBD1 or TRBD2 (5 bases each). Germline CDR1 reads GTSNPN; CDR2 reads SVGIG (reference sequence). Trimming took 0 bases from V and 6 from J, leaving 9 bases between them. The CDR3 length is 13 residues.

V and J are TRBV29-1 and TRBJ2-5; 10 bases fit TRBD1. V shed 3 bases, J shed 11 bases, and the junction held 9 bases outside the gene matches. Germline CDR1 is SQVTM and CDR2 is ANQGSEA. The CDR3 covers 13 residues. CDR3 DNA: TGCAGCGTTGAGAAGGGACAGGGGAGAGAGCAGTACTTC. Translated, it gives CSVEKGQGREQYF. The entire variable domain, with the rest obtained from reference TRBV29-1 and TRBJ2-5, is as follows: SAVISQKPSRDICQRGTSLTIQCQVDSQVTMMFWYRQQPGQSLTLIATANQGSEATYESGFVIDKFPISRPNLTFSTLTVSNMSPEDSSIYLCSVEKGQGREQYFGPGTRLLVL.

The gene calls are TRBV29-1 and TRBJ1-4; 8 bases agree with TRBD1. The V and J ends lost 7 bases and 9 bases, in that order; junction bases with no gene match: 13. The CDR3 contains 14 residues. Germline assignment: CDR1 SQVTM and CDR2 ANQGSEA. The CDR3 is CSASYRGDVKKLFF. CDR3 in DNA: TGCAGCGCCTCGTACAGGGGGGACGTGAAAAAACTGTTTTTT.

The chain uses TRBV6-5 and TRBJ2-6, with D perhaps matching TRBD1 (5 bases). The CDR3 runs 15 residues. Trimming shortened V by 10 bases and J by 2 bases, and 15 bases separated the two germline ends. The germline CDR1 and CDR2 sequences are MNHEY and SVGAGI. This CDR3 is CATFRGFPGANVLTF. The CDR3 DNA reads TGTGCCACCTTTAGGGGTTTCCCTGGGGCCAACGTCCTGACTTTC.

This clone was counted a few times. The rearrangement links TRBV9 to TRBJ2-1; 10 bases agree with TRBD2. Germline assignment: CDR1 SGDLS and CDR2 YYNGEE. V lost 2 bases, J lost 1 base, and 0 bases stayed unmatched. The CDR3 consists of 15 residues. CDR3 sequence reads: CASSVTSGSYNEQFF. In DNA form, the CDR3 reads TGTGCCAGCAGCGTGACTAGCGGGTCCTACAATGAGCAGTTCTTC.

This sequence joins TRBV6-1 and TRBJ2-1; D not resolved. Germline V lookup: CDR1 MNHNS, CDR2 SASEGT. CDR3 length: 15 residues. V shed 2 bases and J shed 1 base, with 9 bases lying between them. CDR3 in DNA: TGTGCCAGCAGTGAAAAGCGTCTATCCTACAATGAGCAGTTCTTC. Its translation is CASSEKRLSYNEQFF.

This clone was counted only a few times. The chain employs TRBV6-5 and TRBJ2-4; D may be TRBD1 or TRBD2 (6 bases each). Germline lookup yields CDR1 MNHEY and CDR2 SVGAGI. The ends were cut back, 0 bases at V and 7 bases at J, with 13 bases in the middle. The CDR3 is 15 residues long. Written as DNA, the CDR3 is TGTGCCAGCAGTTACTCATCAGGGGAGGTGAACATTCAGTACTTC. Its translation: CASSYSSGEVNIQYF.

In DNA, the CDR3 is TGTGCCAGCAGCGTAGCTTTGGGGCAGAACTATGGCTACACCTTC. Protein sequence: CASSVALGQNYGYTF. The chain recombines TRBV9 with TRBJ1-2, with TRBD1 as a possible D gene (5 bases). The CDR3 consists of 15 residues. The germline V gene encodes CDR1 SGDLS and CDR2 YYNGEE. Trimming shortened V by 0 bases and J by 2 bases, and 11 bases separated the two germline ends.

This clone was seen a few times. The chain is built from TRBV14 and TRBJ2-3, with a possible D match to TRBD1 (5 bases). Trimming removed 1 base at V and 4 bases at J, with 9 bases between. This CDR3 comprises 14 residues. Per germline, CDR1 SGHDN and CDR2 FVKESK. CDR3: CASSQAWGADTQYF. CDR3 nucleotide sequence: TGTGCCAGCAGCCAAGCGTGGGGCGCAGATACGCAGTATTTT.

The chain has TRBV27 and TRBJ2-6, with D perhaps assigned TRBD1 or TRBD2 (5 bases each). This CDR3 contains 18 residues. Germline-derived CDR1 and CDR2 are MNHEY and SMNVEV (reference sequence). The V end lost 5 bases, the J end lost 0 bases, and 17 bases lay between the germline ends. CDR3 sequence reads: CASSPRGWGYSGANVLTF. The CDR3 region has the DNA TGTGCCAGCAGTCCTCGGGGATGGGGCTACTCTGGGGCCAACGTCCTGACTTTC. The whole variable domain, filled in from reference TRBV27 and TRBJ2-6, reads EAQVTQNPRYLITVTGKKLTVTCSQNMNHEYMSWYRQDPGLGLRQIYYSMNVEVTDKGDVPEGYKVSRKEKRNFPLILESPSPNQTSLYFCASSPRGWGYSGANVLTFGAGSRLTVL.

There are a few counts of this clone. As DNA, the CDR3 is TGCGCCAGCAGCCAAGATTTGACAGGGAAGACCCAGTACTTC. Translating it yields CASSQDLTGKTQYF. The chain combines TRBV4-1 with TRBJ2-5; 7 positions agree with TRBD1. With V trimmed by 0 bases and J by 6 bases, 4 bases remained unmatched. The CDR3 is 14 residues long. Germline V gene data show CDR1 as MGHRA and CDR2 as YSYEKL.

The chain combines TRBV28 with TRBJ1-2; D uncertain. V gave up 6 bases and J gave up 8 bases, with 13 bases separating them. The CDR3 has 12 amino acids. CDR1 and CDR2 (germline): MDHEN, SYDVKM. This CDR3 reads CASRLLQTGYTF. The CDR3 DNA reads TGTGCCAGCAGGTTACTGCAGACAGGCTACACCTTC.

V and J are TRBV7-6 and TRBJ1-6, with 9 positions matching TRBD1. V trimming: 6 bases; J trimming: 7 bases; junction bases outside the gene matches: 19. Germline CDR1 SGHVS, CDR2 FNYEAQ. This CDR3 spans 19 amino acids. The CDR3 reads CASSQSPLRTGARNSPLHF. DNA of the CDR3: TGTGCCAGCAGTCAGTCCCCCCTCCGGACAGGGGCCAGGAATTCACCCCTCCACTTT. The full variable domain, completed using reference TRBV7-6 and TRBJ1-6, is GAGVSQSPRYKVTKRGQDVALRCDPISGHVSLYWYRQALGQGPEFLTYFNYEAQQDKSGLPNDRFSAERPEGSISTLTIQRTEQRDSAMYRCASSQSPLRTGARNSPLHFGNGTRLTVT.

In this sample, this clone turned up a few times. The chain carries TRBV6-1 and TRBJ2-7; D is unresolved. Trimming took off 5 bases at V and 0 bases at J, with 8 bases between the two ends. The CDR3 spans 13 residues. CDR1 and CDR2 (germline): MNHNS, SASEGT. The CDR3 DNA sequence: TGTGCCAGCAGTTGGAAGAGCTCCTACGAGCAGTACTTC. It is translated as CASSWKSSYEQYF.